This T cell receptor beta chain was recorded in a study of blood T cell repertoires in COVID-19. Looking at the study overall: The United States, Italy and Spain were the sources of the acute and convalescent COVID-19 samples. In each case, the material was cDNA or gDNA derived from T cells, B-cell-depleted T cells, or PBMCs.

From germline, CDR1 is SGHTA and CDR2 FQGNSA. The CDR3 runs 13 residues. The V and J ends lost 0 bases and 5 bases respectively, with 8 bases between them. In the original processing: Amplification of reference gene primers was used by the study to estimate nucleated cell counts. Sequencing used immunoSEQ multiplex PCR; TCRdb keeps in-frame clones, though not all of them. The D gene and trimming were derived from the DNA, and the V and J assignments and clone size from that table. The sample carries some 350,000 clones, about 88% recorded once. The source material was peripheral blood. This TCR came from a human donor in a cohort sampled during active COVID-19. V and J are TRBV7-2 and TRBJ2-7; a possible D gene is TRBD1 (6 bases). The CDR3 here is CASSLAHRDEQYF. CDR3 in DNA: TGTGCCAGCAGCTTAGCGCACAGGGACGAGCAGTACTTC. The full variable domain, rest sourced from reference TRBV7-2 and TRBJ2-7, is GAGVSQSPSNKVTEKGKDVELRCDPISGHTALYWYRQSLGQGLEFLIYFQGNSAPDKSGLPSDRFSAERTGGSVSTLTIQRTQQEDSAVYLCASSLAHRDEQYFGPGTRLTVT.